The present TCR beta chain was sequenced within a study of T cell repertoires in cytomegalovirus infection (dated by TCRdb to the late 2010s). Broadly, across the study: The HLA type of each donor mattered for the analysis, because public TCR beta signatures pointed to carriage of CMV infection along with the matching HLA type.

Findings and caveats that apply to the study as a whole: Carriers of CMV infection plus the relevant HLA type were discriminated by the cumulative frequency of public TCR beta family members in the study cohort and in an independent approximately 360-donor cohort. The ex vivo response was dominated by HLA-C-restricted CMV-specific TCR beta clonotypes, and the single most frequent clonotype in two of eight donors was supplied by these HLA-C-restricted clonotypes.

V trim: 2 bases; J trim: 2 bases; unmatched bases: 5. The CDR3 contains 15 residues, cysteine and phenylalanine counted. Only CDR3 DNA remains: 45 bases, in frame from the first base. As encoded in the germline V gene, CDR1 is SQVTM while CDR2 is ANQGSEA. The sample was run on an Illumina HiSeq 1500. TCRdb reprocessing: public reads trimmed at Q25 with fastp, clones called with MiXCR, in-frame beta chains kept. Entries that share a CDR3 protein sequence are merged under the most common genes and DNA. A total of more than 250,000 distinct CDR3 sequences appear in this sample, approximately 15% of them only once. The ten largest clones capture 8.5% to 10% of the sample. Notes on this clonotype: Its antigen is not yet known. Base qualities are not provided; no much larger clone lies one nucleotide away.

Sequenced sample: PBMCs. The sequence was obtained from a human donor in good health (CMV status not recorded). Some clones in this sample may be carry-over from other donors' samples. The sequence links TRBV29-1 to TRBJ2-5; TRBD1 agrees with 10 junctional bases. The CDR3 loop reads CSVEPDRGRQETQYF. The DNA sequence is TGCAGCGTTGAACCCGACAGGGGGCGGCAAGAGACCCAGTACTTC.